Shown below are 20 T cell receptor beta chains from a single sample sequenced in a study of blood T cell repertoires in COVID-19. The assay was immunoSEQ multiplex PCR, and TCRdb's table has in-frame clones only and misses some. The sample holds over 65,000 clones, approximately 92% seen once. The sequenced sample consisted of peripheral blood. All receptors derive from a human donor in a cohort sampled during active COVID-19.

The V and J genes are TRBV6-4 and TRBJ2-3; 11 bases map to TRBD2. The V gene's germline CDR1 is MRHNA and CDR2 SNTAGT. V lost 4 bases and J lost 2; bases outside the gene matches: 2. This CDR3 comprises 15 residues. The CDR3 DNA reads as TGTGCCAGCAGTGTTAGCGGGGGGGCCACAGATACGCAGTATTTT. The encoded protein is CASSVSGGATDTQYF.

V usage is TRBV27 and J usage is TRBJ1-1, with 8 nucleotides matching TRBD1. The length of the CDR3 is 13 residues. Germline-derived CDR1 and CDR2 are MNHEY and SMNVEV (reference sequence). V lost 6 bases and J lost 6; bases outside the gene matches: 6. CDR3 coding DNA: TGTGCCAGCAGATACGGGACAGGCCCTGAAGCTTTCTTT. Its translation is CASRYGTGPEAFF.

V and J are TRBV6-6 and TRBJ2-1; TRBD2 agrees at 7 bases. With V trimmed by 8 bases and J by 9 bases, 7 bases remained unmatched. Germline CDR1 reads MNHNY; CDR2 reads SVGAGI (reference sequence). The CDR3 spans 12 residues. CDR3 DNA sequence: TGTGCCAGCGGGGGAGGGGTTGGTGAGCAGTTCTTC. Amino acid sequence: CASGGGVGEQFF.

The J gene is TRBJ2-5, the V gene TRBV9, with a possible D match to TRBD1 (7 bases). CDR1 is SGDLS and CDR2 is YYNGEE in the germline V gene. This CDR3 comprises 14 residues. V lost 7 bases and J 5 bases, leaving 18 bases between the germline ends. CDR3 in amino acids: CASSPGGRGETQYF. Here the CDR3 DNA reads TGTGCCAGCTCCCCAGGGGGGCGAGGGGAGACCCAGTACTTC.

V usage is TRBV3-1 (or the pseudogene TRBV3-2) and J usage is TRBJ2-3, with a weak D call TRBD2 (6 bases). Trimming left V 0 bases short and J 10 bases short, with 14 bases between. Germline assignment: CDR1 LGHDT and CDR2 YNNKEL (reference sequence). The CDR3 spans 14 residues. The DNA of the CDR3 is TGTGCCAGCAGCCAAGAGTTGGAGGGGTCGGCGCAGTATTTT. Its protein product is CASSQELEGSAQYF.

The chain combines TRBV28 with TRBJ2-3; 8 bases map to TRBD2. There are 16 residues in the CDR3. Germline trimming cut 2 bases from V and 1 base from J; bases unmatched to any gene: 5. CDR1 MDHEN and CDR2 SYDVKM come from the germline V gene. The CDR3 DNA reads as TGTGCCAGCAGTTTAGTCCGGGGGGGCGGCACAGATACGCAGTATTTT. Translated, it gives CASSLVRGGGTDTQYF. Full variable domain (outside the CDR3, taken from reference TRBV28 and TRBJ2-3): DVKVTQSSRYLVKRTGEKVFLECVQDMDHENMFWYRQDPGLGLRLIYFSYDVKMKEKGDIPEGYSVSREKKERFSLILESASTNQTSMYLCASSLVRGGGTDTQYFGPGTRLTVL.

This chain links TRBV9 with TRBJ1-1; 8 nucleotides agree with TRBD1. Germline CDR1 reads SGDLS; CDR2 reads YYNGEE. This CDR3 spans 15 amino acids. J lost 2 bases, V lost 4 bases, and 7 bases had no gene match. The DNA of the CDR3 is TGTGCCAGCAGCTCAAGGGACAGGAGAAACACTGAAGCTTTCTTT. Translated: CASSSRDRRNTEAFF.

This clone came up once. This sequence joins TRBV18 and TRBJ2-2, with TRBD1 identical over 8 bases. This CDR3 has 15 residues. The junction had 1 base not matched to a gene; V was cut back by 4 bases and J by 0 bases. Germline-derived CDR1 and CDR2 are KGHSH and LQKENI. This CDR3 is CASSQGQANTGELFF. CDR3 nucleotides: TGTGCCAGCTCACAGGGACAGGCGAACACCGGGGAGCTGTTTTTT.

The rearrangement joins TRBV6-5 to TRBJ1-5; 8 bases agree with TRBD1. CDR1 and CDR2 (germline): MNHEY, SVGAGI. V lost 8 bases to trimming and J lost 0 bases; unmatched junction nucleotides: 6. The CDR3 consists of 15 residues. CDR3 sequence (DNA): TGTGCCAGCGGGAGAGACAGGGGTAGCAATCAGCCCCAGCATTTT. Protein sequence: CASGRDRGSNQPQHF.

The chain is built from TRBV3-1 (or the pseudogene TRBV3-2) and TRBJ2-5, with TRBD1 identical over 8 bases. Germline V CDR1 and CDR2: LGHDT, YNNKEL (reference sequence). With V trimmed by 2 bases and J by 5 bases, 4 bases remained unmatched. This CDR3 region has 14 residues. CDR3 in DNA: TGTGCCAGCAGCCAATACAGGGGGGTTGAGACCCAGTACTTC. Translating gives CASSQYRGVETQYF.

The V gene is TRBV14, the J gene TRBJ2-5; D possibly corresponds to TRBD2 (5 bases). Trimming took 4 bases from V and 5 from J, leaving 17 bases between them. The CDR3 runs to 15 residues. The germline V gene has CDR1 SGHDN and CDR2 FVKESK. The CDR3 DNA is TGTGCCAGCAGCCTAGGGAGTTCTACCAGGGAGACCCAGTACTTC. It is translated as CASSLGSSTRETQYF. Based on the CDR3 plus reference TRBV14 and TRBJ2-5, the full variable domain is EAGVTQFPSHSVIEKGQTVTLRCDPISGHDNLYWYRRVMGKEIKFLLHFVKESKQDESGMPNNRFLAERTGGTYSTLKVQPAELEDSGVYFCASSLGSSTRETQYFGPGTRLLVL.

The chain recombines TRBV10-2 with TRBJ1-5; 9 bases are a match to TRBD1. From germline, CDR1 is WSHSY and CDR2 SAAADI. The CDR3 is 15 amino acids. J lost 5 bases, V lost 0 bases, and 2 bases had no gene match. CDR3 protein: CASSESRDRDQPQHF. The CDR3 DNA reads TGCGCCAGCAGTGAGTCGAGGGACAGGGATCAGCCCCAGCATTTT.

CDR3 sequence reads: CASSRRGEAFF. CDR3 coding DNA: TGTGCCAGCAGCCGGAGGGGTGAAGCTTTCTTT. The rearrangement uses TRBV6-5 and TRBJ1-1, with D possibly being TRBD1 (5 bases). The germline V gene has CDR1 MNHEY and CDR2 SVGAGI. The CDR3 extends over 11 amino acids. The ends were cut back, 6 bases at V and 7 bases at J, with 9 bases in the middle.

The CDR3 bases are TGTGCCAGCAGCGTAGATCCGGGGGGGCTTCCCAATGAGCAGTTCTTC. Protein: CASSVDPGGLPNEQFF. The chain recombines TRBV9 with TRBJ2-1; 8 nucleotides align to TRBD2. Trimming took 0 bases from V and 6 from J; bases not matched to a gene: 8. The CDR3 has 16 residues. Germline V CDR1 and CDR2: SGDLS, YYNGEE.

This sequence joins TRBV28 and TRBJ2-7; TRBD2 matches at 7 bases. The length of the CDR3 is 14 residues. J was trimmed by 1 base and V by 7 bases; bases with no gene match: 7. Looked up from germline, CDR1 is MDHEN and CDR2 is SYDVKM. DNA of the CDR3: TGTGCCAGCACCCCTGGGGGGGTTTCCTACGAGCAGTACTTC. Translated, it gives CASTPGGVSYEQYF.

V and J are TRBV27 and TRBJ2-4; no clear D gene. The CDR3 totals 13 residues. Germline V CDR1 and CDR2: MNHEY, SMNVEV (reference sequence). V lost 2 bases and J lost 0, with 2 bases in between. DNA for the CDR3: TGTGCCAGCAGTTTACTAGCCAAAAACATTCAGTACTTC. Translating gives CASSLLAKNIQYF.

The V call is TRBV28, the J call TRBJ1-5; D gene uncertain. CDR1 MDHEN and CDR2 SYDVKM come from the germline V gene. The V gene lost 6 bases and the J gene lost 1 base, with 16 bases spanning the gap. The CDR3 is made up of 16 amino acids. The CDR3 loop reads CASRLSGSGSNQPQHF. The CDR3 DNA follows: TGTGCCAGCAGGTTGTCTGGGTCAGGCAGCAATCAGCCCCAGCATTTT.

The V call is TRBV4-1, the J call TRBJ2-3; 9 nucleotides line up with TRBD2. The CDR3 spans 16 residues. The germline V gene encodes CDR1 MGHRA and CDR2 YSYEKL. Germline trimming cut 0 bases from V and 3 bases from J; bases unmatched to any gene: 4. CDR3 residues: CASSQEAGGLTDTQYF. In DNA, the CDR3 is TGCGCCAGCAGCCAAGAAGCGGGGGGTCTGACAGATACGCAGTATTTT.

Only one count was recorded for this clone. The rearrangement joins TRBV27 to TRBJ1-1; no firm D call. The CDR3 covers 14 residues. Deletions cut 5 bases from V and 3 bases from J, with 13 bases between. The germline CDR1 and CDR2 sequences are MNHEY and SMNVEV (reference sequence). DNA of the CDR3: TGTGCCAGCAGTCCCTCGGGAGGAGACACTGAAGCTTTCTTT. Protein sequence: CASSPSGGDTEAFF.

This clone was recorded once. Here the CDR3 reads CASSQEGQGNTEAFF. CDR3 coding DNA: TGTGCCAGCAGCCAAGAGGGACAGGGGAACACTGAAGCTTTCTTT. The J gene is TRBJ1-1, the V gene TRBV3-1 (or the pseudogene TRBV3-2), with TRBD1 identical over 9 bases. The CDR3 has 15 amino acids. Germline V gives CDR1 LGHDT, CDR2 YNNKEL (reference sequence). Germline trimming cut 0 bases from V and 1 base from J; bases unmatched to any gene: 0.